Reported below is one T cell receptor (beta chain). As yet, its antigen is unknown. The sample comes from a study of CD4+ T cells in melanoma. Overall study results and limits: A reported correlation linked neoantigen-specific CD4+ T cells to CD8+, macrophage and B cell function. Neoantigen-specific CD4+ T cells in melanoma reportedly had diverse differentiation states.

Germline V gene sequence: CDR1 MNHEY, CDR2 SVGAGI. The germline V and J ends were trimmed by 0 bases and 1 base, with 6 bases remaining between them. There are 14 residues in the CDR3. The repertoire was sequenced with immunoSEQ multiplex PCR; TCRdb's copy has only in-frame clones and lacks some. Of some 21,000 clones listed, around 80% are singletons. The source of this sequence is a human donor with melanoma. The chain combines TRBV6-5 with TRBJ1-2; D is unresolved. The specimen sequenced was cells from a culture (not recorded whether cultured in vitro). DNA of the CDR3: TGTGCCAGCAGTTACTCACCGAATAACTATGGCTACACCTTC. It is translated as CASSYSPNNYGYTF.